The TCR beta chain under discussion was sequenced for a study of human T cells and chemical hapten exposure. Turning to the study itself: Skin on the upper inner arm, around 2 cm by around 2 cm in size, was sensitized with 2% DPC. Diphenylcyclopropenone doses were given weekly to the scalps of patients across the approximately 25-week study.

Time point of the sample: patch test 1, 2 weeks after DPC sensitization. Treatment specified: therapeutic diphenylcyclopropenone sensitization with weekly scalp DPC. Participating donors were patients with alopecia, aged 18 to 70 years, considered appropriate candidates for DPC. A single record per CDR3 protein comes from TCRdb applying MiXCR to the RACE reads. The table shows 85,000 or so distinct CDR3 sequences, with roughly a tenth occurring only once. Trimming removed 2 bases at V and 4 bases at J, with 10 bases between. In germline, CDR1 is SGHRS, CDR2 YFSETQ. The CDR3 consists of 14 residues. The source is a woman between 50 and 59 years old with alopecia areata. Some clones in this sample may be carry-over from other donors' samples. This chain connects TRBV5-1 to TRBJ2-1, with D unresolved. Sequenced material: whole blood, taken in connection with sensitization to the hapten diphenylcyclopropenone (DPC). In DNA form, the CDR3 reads TGCGCCAGCAGCTTCCCCTTAGGATACAATGAGCAGTTCTTC. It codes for CASSFPLGYNEQFF.